This entry concerns a single TCR beta chain. The entry originates in a study of OX40 agonist ivuxolimab in advanced cancers. Across the study: Aged roughly 20 to 85 with a mean of approximately 60 years, they were about 80% male. Two cutaneous melanoma patients and one hepatocellular carcinoma patient, three in all, had partial responses.

The CDR3 sequence is 13 residues long. Germline V lookup: CDR1 MNHEY, CDR2 SVGAGI. V was cut by 0 bases and J by 5 bases, with 5 bases left in between. Sequencing was performed with immunoSEQ multiplex PCR; in TCRdb, only in-frame clones are kept and a portion is missing. The table has about 37,000 clones, about 90% seen once. This TCR came from an adult with an advanced solid tumor such as melanoma, head and neck, liver or kidney cancer. This chain uses TRBV6-5 with TRBJ1-5; no definite D call. Material: CD4+ or CD8+ T cells sorted from blood, obtained in a trial of the OX40 agonist ivuxolimab. The CDR3 loop reads CASSYSYYQPQHF. The DNA of the CDR3 is TGTGCCAGCAGTTACTCTTATTATCAGCCCCAGCATTTT.